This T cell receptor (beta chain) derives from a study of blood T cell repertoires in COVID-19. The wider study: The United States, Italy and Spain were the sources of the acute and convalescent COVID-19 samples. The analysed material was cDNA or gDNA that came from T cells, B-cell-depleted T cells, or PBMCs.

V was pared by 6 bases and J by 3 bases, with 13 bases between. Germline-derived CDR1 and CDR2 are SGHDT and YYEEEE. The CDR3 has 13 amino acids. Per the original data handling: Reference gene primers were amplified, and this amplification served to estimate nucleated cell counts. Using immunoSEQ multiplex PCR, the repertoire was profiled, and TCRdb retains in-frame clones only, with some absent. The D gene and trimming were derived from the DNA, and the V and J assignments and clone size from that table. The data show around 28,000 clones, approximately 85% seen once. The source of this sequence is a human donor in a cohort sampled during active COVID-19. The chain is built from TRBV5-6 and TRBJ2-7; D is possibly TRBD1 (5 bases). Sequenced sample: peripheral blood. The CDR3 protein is CASIQGANYEQYF. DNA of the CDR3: TGTGCCAGCATACAAGGGGCGAACTACGAGCAGTACTTC. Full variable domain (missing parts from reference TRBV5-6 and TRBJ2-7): DAGVTQSPTHLIKTRGQQVTLRCSPKSGHDTVSWYQQALGQGPQFIFQYYEEEERQRGNFPDRFSGHQFPNYSSELNVNALLLGDSALYLCASIQGANYEQYFGPGTRLTVT.